Following are 4 T cell receptor beta chains from one sample sequenced in a study of neoadjuvant anti-PD-1 for oral cavity cancer. Generated by immunoSEQ multiplex PCR, the TCRdb table keeps only in-frame clones and is missing some. The data contain 6,500 to 8,000 clones, more than 65% of them singletons. Noted time point: after neoadjuvant nivolumab, at surgical resection. The input for sequencing was PBMCs, taken after nivolumab (anti-PD-1) treatment. The receptor source for this set is a person between 40 and 80 years old with oral cavity squamous cell carcinoma.

V gene TRBV4-1 combines with J gene TRBJ1-2; 8 nucleotides line up with TRBD1. V shed 6 bases and J 2 bases; nucleotides not matched to a gene: 8. This CDR3 contains 15 residues. CDR1 and CDR2 from the germline V gene are MGHRA and YSYEKL. DNA of the CDR3: TGCGCCAGCAGTCTTAGTTCAGGGGGCAACTATGGCTACACCTTC. Translated, it gives CASSLSSGGNYGYTF.

V and J are TRBV11-2 and TRBJ1-2; weak D call: TRBD1 (6 bases). The germline V gene encodes CDR1 SGHAT and CDR2 FQNNGV. The V gene lost 6 bases and the J gene lost 8 bases, with 22 bases spanning the gap. This CDR3 has 15 residues. For the CDR3, the DNA is TGTGCCAGCAGTCCTATTAGGTCAGGGGTAAAGGGCTACACCTTC. Translation: CASSPIRSGVKGYTF.

This clone was counted only a few times. The rearrangement joins TRBV29-1 to TRBJ2-5; D is perhaps TRBD2 (6 bases). CDR1 is SQVTM, CDR2 ANQGSEA, per germline. The germline V and J ends were trimmed by 5 bases and 2 bases, with 15 bases remaining between them. This CDR3 is built from 14 residues. Here the CDR3 reads CSVKGTGGQETQYF. CDR3 nucleotide sequence: TGCAGCGTTAAAGGGACTGGGGGACAAGAGACCCAGTACTTC.

This clone was seen a handful of times. This sequence joins TRBV6-1 and TRBJ1-5; D remains unclear. CDR1 MNHNS and CDR2 SASEGT come from the germline V gene. The CDR3 totals 14 residues. V lost 2 bases, J lost 3 bases, and 8 bases lay in between. Written as DNA, the CDR3 is TGTGCCAGCAGTGAAATCCGGAACAATCAGCCCCAGCATTTT. This encodes CASSEIRNNQPQHF.